These 23 T cell receptor beta chains were all obtained from the same sample, sequenced in a study of shared clonotypes between healthy human individuals. Measured with immunoSEQ multiplex PCR; TCRdb has only the in-frame clones, and not every one. The sample includes approximately 1.1 million clones, around 82% seen only once; the top ten take more than 0.45%. The sample taken for sequencing was memory CD4+ T cells from PBMCs. Subset in this sample: CD45RA-negative fraction. These receptors were obtained from a young man in good health. Some clones in this sample may be carry-over from other donors' samples.

Of note for this clone: This may be a read error, as it is one base from a much larger clone. This sample also contains other DNA sequences that code for the same CDR3. The V gene is TRBV7-2, the J gene TRBJ2-7, with a tentative D call TRBD1 (5 bases). V was pared by 1 base and J by 2 bases, with 6 bases between. The CDR3 runs to 13 residues. Germline CDR1 is SGHTA and CDR2 is FQGNSA. CDR3 loop: CASSLDRTYEQYF. CDR3 nucleotide sequence: TGTGCCAGCAGCTTAGACAGGACCTACGAGCAGTACTTC.

This chain links TRBV10-2 with TRBJ2-7; TRBD1 matches 9 bases. The CDR3 runs to 15 residues. Unmatched junction bases numbered 3, after V lost 2 bases and J lost 1 base. Looked up from germline, CDR1 is WSHSY and CDR2 is SAAADI. CDR3 sequence reads: CASSEGGTGSYEQYF. CDR3 nucleotides: TGCGCCAGCAGTGAGGGAGGGACAGGGTCCTACGAGCAGTACTTC.

A note on this clone: At the DNA level, this CDR3 is encoded by other sequences in the same sample as well. This chain joins TRBV27 and TRBJ1-1; weak D call: TRBD1 (6 bases). Per germline, CDR1 MNHEY and CDR2 SMNVEV (reference sequence). V lost 6 bases and J 1 base, leaving 12 bases between the germline ends. The CDR3 runs to 14 residues. CDR3 amino acids: CASSLGGRNTEAFF. The CDR3 region has the DNA TGTGCCAGCAGCTTGGGGGGCCGGAACACTGAAGCTTTCTTT.

This chain links TRBV18 with TRBJ2-7; perhaps TRBD2 as D (5 bases). The CDR3 length is 15 residues. V gave up 3 bases and J gave up 0 bases, with 12 bases separating them. Germline V gene sequence: CDR1 KGHSH, CDR2 LQKENI. The CDR3 protein is CASSPMDSSSYEQYF. The CDR3 DNA follows: TGTGCCAGCTCACCCATGGACTCTTCCTCCTACGAGCAGTACTTC.

The rearrangement uses TRBV15 and TRBJ1-4; D ambiguous. V was pared by 0 bases and J by 0 bases, with 11 bases between. This CDR3 has 17 residues. Germline V gene lookup returns CDR1 LNHNV and CDR2 YYDKDF (reference sequence). The CDR3 DNA sequence: TGTGCCACCAGCAGAGAACTTGGACCTGCAACTAATGAAAAACTGTTTTTT. This sequence encodes CATSRELGPATNEKLFF.

V usage is TRBV5-1 and J usage is TRBJ2-1, with 11 bases fitting TRBD2. The junction had 17 bases not matched to a gene; V was cut back by 3 bases and J by 0 bases. This CDR3 has 21 residues. Germline V gives CDR1 SGHRS, CDR2 YFSETQ. The CDR3 coding sequence is TGCGCCAGCAGCTCCCCTCTTGGCGGGACTAGCGGAGTCGGCTCCTACAATGAGCAGTTCTTC. Its protein is CASSSPLGGTSGVGSYNEQFF.

V usage is TRBV2 and J usage is TRBJ2-4; D is ambiguous. Germline CDR1 and CDR2: SNHLY and FYNNEI. V was trimmed by 6 bases and J by 1 base, leaving 7 bases between them. CDR3 size: 13 residues. The CDR3 sequence is CASREWAKNIQYF. The CDR3 nucleotides are TGTGCCAGCAGAGAGTGGGCCAAAAACATTCAGTACTTC.

This clone was seen at least ten times. V usage is TRBV4-2 and J usage is TRBJ2-3, with D unresolved. Trimming took 1 base from V and 4 from J, leaving 12 bases between them. Looked up from germline, CDR1 is LGHNA and CDR2 is YNFKEQ. CDR3 length equals 15 residues. CDR3 loop: CASSQAPVEADTQYF. The CDR3 DNA reads as TGTGCCAGCAGCCAAGCTCCCGTAGAGGCAGATACGCAGTATTTT.

Ten or more counts support this clone. The J gene is TRBJ2-1, the V gene TRBV5-1, with D perhaps matching TRBD1 (6 bases). Germline lookup yields CDR1 SGHRS and CDR2 YFSETQ. The CDR3 is 14 residues long. Trimming pared 4 bases from V and 6 bases from J, leaving 14 bases between. The CDR3 DNA follows: TGCGCCAGCAGCCGAAGGACAGAGGGCAATGAGCAGTTCTTC. Encoded protein: CASSRRTEGNEQFF.

This clone came up a few times. The DNA for the CDR3 is TGTGCCAGCAGTCAATCTACAGATACGCAGTATTTT. Its protein product is CASSQSTDTQYF. The V gene is TRBV27, the J gene TRBJ2-3, with D hard to call. With 5 bases removed from V and 3 bases from J, the gap between germline ends came to 6 bases. CDR3 length: 12 residues. The germline CDR1 and CDR2 sequences are MNHEY and SMNVEV (reference sequence).

V gene TRBV11-2 combines with J gene TRBJ2-5; TRBD1 matches at 9 bases. The CDR3 has 16 residues. Trimming cost V 5 bases and J 2 bases; bases outside gene matches: 9. Germline CDR1 is SGHAT and CDR2 is FQNNGV. The CDR3, as DNA: TGTGCCAGCAGCCCGACGTATGGACAGGGGCAAGAGACCCAGTACTTC. Translation gives CASSPTYGQGQETQYF. Full variable domain (outside the CDR3, taken from reference TRBV11-2 and TRBJ2-5): EAGVAQSPRYKIIEKRQSVAFWCNPISGHATLYWYQQILGQGPKLLIQFQNNGVVDDSQLPKDRFSAERLKGVDSTLKIQPAKLEDSAVYLCASSPTYGQGQETQYFGPGTRLLVL.

Concerning this clone itself: This sample includes further DNA sequences coding for the same CDR3. The chain combines TRBV11-3 with TRBJ2-1; D perhaps matches TRBD2 (5 bases). The CDR3 runs 14 residues. Germline CDR1 SGHNT, CDR2 YENEEA. Trimming removed 3 bases from V and 0 bases from J, with 6 bases in between. CDR3 loop: CASSFSGSYNEQFF. CDR3 nucleotide sequence: TGTGCCAGCAGCTTCAGCGGCTCCTACAATGAGCAGTTCTTC.

This clone was detected once. The chain uses TRBV28 and TRBJ2-2; D is perhaps TRBD1 or TRBD2 (6 bases each). The CDR3 sequence is 14 residues long. Trimming removed 6 bases at V and 5 bases at J, with 13 bases between. The V gene's germline CDR1 is MDHEN and CDR2 SYDVKM. CDR3 protein: CASSSWGATGELFF. CDR3 nucleotides: TGTGCCAGCAGCTCCTGGGGGGCGACCGGGGAGCTGTTTTTT. Supplemented by reference TRBV28 and TRBJ2-2, the full variable domain reads DVKVTQSSRYLVKRTGEKVFLECVQDMDHENMFWYRQDPGLGLRLIYFSYDVKMKEKGDIPEGYSVSREKKERFSLILESASTNQTSMYLCASSSWGATGELFFGEGSRLTVL.

The chain carries TRBV5-5 and TRBJ1-2; no firm D call. V was shortened by 1 base and J by 0 bases, with 10 bases between the two germline ends. This CDR3 is built from 15 residues. The V gene's germline CDR1 is SGHKS and CDR2 YYEKEE (reference sequence). For the CDR3, the DNA is TGTGCCAGCAGCTTGAATCCGCGAGCTAACTATGGCTACACCTTC. Amino acid sequence: CASSLNPRANYGYTF.

The rearrangement joins TRBV12-1 to TRBJ2-1; the table calls TRBD2, which could not be checked here. TRBV12-1 is designated a pseudogene. This CDR3 has 19 amino acids. CDR3 sequence (DNA): TGTGCCAGCAGCTTTCCGGGGTCTGGTGAGACCAACTCCTACAATGAGCAGTTCTTC. It yields the protein CASSFPGSGETNSYNEQFF.

This clone is a singleton in its sample. The chain couples TRBV4-2 to TRBJ1-3, with unresolved D. This CDR3 contains 16 residues. V lost 0 bases to trimming and J lost 0 bases, with 9 bases between them. The germline V gene encodes CDR1 LGHNA and CDR2 YNFKEQ. CDR3 residues: CASSQEGTGSGNTIYF. Written as DNA, the CDR3 is TGTGCCAGCAGCCAAGAGGGCACCGGCTCTGGAAACACCATATATTTT.

The chain carries TRBV18 and TRBJ1-3; no firm D call. Germline V gene data show CDR1 as KGHSH and CDR2 as LQKENI. The CDR3 runs 15 residues. V was shortened by 2 bases and J by 3 bases, with 11 bases between the two germline ends. CDR3: CASSPASPYGNTIYF. The CDR3 nucleotides are TGTGCCAGCTCACCAGCCAGCCCTTATGGAAACACCATATATTTT.

The J gene is TRBJ1-1, the V gene TRBV7-9, with D uncertain. V was trimmed by 2 bases and J by 0 bases, leaving 10 bases between them. CDR1 is SEHNR and CDR2 is FQNEAQ in the germline V gene (reference sequence). CDR3 size: 15 residues. This CDR3 is CASSLQQRMNTEAFF. In nucleotides, the CDR3 is TGTGCCAGCAGCTTACAGCAAAGGATGAACACTGAAGCTTTCTTT.

The chain has TRBV11-2 and TRBJ1-4; D is possibly TRBD1 (5 bases). The CDR3 extends over 14 amino acids. Germline CDR1 reads SGHAT; CDR2 reads FQNNGV. V was clipped by 2 bases and J by 8 bases, with 12 bases between them. For the CDR3, the DNA is TGTGCCAGCAGCTTATCCAGGGCTGGGGAAAAACTGTTTTTT. Protein sequence: CASSLSRAGEKLFF.

This clone was found a few times. This chain links TRBV4-3 with TRBJ2-7; 12 bases are shared with TRBD2. This CDR3 has 16 amino acids. Germline V gives CDR1 LGHNA, CDR2 YSLEER. The V gene end was trimmed by 3 bases and the J gene end by 0 bases; junction bases not matched to a gene: 3. The DNA for the CDR3 is TGCGCCAGCAGCCATCTAGCGGGAGGGAGCTCCTACGAGCAGTACTTC. Translated, it gives CASSHLAGGSSYEQYF.

This clone occurred a few times. This chain joins TRBV7-8 and TRBJ2-7; D is unresolved. Trimming took off 5 bases at V and 3 bases at J, with 5 bases between the two ends. The length of the CDR3 is 11 residues. Germline CDR1 is SGHVS and CDR2 is FQNEAQ. DNA for the CDR3: TGTGCCAGCAGCCCCCTCTACGAGCAGTACTTC. It is translated as CASSPLYEQYF.

This clone showed up just a few times. This chain links TRBV2 with TRBJ2-3, with TRBD1 matching over 12 bases. With V trimmed by 5 bases and J by 4 bases, 4 bases remained unmatched. Germline V CDR1 and CDR2: SNHLY, FYNNEI. This CDR3 contains 15 residues. CDR3 sequence: CASSRDRGPADTQYF. For the CDR3, the DNA is TGTGCCAGCAGTCGGGACAGGGGGCCTGCAGATACGCAGTATTTT.

The CDR3 nucleotides read TGTGCCAGCAGCCCCCCCGGGACATTGCCCTCTGGGGCCAACGTCCTGACTTTC. It encodes CASSPPGTLPSGANVLTF. The V and J genes are TRBV5-4 and TRBJ2-6; D is possibly TRBD1 (6 bases). Germline V lookup: CDR1 SGHNT, CDR2 YYREEE (reference sequence). Trimming stripped 4 bases from V and 0 bases from J, with 17 bases between. This CDR3 is built from 18 residues. Full variable domain (outside the CDR3, taken from reference TRBV5-4 and TRBJ2-6): ETGVTQSPTHLIKTRGQQVTLRCSSQSGHNTVSWYQQALGQGPQFIFQYYREEENGRGNFPPRFSGLQFPNYSSELNVNALELDDSALYLCASSPPGTLPSGANVLTFGAGSRLTVL.